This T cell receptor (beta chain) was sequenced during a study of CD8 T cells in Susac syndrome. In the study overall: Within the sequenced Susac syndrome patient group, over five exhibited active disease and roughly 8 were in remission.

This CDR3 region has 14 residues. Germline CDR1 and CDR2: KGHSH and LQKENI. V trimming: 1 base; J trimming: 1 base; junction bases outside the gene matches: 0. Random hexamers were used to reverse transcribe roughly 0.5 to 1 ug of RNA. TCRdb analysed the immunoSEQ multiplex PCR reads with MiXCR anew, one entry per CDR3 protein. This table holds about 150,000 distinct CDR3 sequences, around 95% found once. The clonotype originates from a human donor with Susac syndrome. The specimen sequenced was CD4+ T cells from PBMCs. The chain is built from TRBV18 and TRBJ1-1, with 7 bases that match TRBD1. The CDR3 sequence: CASSPQGANTEAFF. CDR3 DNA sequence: TGTGCCAGCTCACCACAGGGGGCGAACACTGAAGCTTTCTTT.